Shown below are 16 T cell receptor beta chains from a single sample sequenced in a study of blood T cell repertoires in COVID-19. Profiling relied on immunoSEQ multiplex PCR, and the TCRdb table lists in-frame clones only, not all of them. This table has about 200,000 clones, 70% to 90% appearing once. Sequenced input: peripheral blood. These receptors came from a woman aged 80 or older with acute or convalescent COVID-19.

This chain joins TRBV7-2 and TRBJ1-3; 7 bases map to TRBD1. The CDR3 has 14 amino acids. The V gene's germline CDR1 is SGHTA and CDR2 FQGNSA. The junction had 4 bases not matched to a gene; V was cut back by 2 bases and J by 6 bases. CDR3 loop: CASSLTGDPNTIYF. The DNA for the CDR3 is TGTGCCAGCAGCTTAACAGGGGACCCAAACACCATATATTTT.

The chain has TRBV19 and TRBJ2-5; 8 nucleotides align to TRBD1. Looked up from germline, CDR1 is LNHDA and CDR2 is SQIVND (reference sequence). The CDR3 totals 16 residues. Trimming took 4 bases from V and 5 from J; bases not matched to a gene: 12. CDR3 DNA: TGTGCCAGTAGTAAGGGTCAAACAGGGGGGAGGGAGACCCAGTACTTC. This translates into CASSKGQTGGRETQYF.

The chain employs TRBV5-1 and TRBJ2-7, with D perhaps matching TRBD2 (5 bases). Germline V CDR1 and CDR2: SGHRS, YFSETQ. Trimming removed 0 bases at V and 2 bases at J, with 12 bases between. This CDR3 has 15 residues. The CDR3: CASSLEIAGPYEQYF. DNA for the CDR3: TGCGCCAGCAGCTTGGAAATCGCGGGTCCCTACGAGCAGTACTTC.

The sample holds a few counts of this clone. The chain uses TRBV6-2 or TRBV6-3 and TRBJ1-5; TRBD1 aligns across 7 bases. The CDR3 is made up of 14 amino acids. Germline loops: CDR1 MNHEY, CDR2 SVGEGT. With 6 bases clipped from V and 4 bases from J, the junction kept 6 bases outside the gene matches. This CDR3 is CASSMTGWNQPQHF. The CDR3 bases are TGTGCCAGCAGCATGACAGGGTGGAATCAGCCCCAGCATTTT.

The genes are TRBV27 and TRBJ2-1, with D maybe TRBD2 (6 bases). The V end lost 2 bases, the J end lost 2 bases, and 13 bases lay between the germline ends. The CDR3 covers 16 residues. Germline values: CDR1 MNHEY, CDR2 SMNVEV (reference sequence). For the CDR3, the DNA is TGTGCCAGCAGTTTAGAGGTTAGCGGAACCTACAATGAGCAGTTCTTC. Its translation is CASSLEVSGTYNEQFF.

This chain joins TRBV4-3 and TRBJ1-2; 7 nucleotides agree with TRBD1. The CDR3 runs 15 residues. V gave up 3 bases and J gave up 8 bases; unmatched junction bases: 12. The germline V gene encodes CDR1 LGHNA and CDR2 YSLEER. CDR3 residues: CASSHRQGMGEGYTF. CDR3 in DNA: TGCGCCAGCAGCCACCGACAGGGTATGGGAGAGGGCTACACCTTC.

This chain uses TRBV28 with TRBJ2-7; D gene uncertain. V lost 7 bases to trimming and J lost 2 bases, with 18 bases between them. The V gene's germline CDR1 is MDHEN and CDR2 SYDVKM. This CDR3 has 15 amino acids. As DNA, the CDR3 is TGTGCCAGCATGGGCCGCGTAGTGTCCCCCTACGAGCAGTACTTC. Translating gives CASMGRVVSPYEQYF.

CDR3 in DNA: TGTGCCAGCAGCTCAGGACTAGCGGGCGCCGTAAGGCAGTTCTTC. Residues: CASSSGLAGAVRQFF. V is TRBV7-2 and J is TRBJ2-1, with 11 bases fitting TRBD2. There are 15 residues in the CDR3. Germline V gene lookup returns CDR1 SGHTA and CDR2 FQGNSA. V shed 4 bases, J shed 12 bases, and the junction held 11 bases outside the gene matches.

With regard to this clone: At the DNA level, this CDR3 is encoded by other sequences in the same sample as well. This chain links TRBV6-6 with TRBJ1-5, with D perhaps TRBD1 (5 bases). The germline V and J ends were trimmed by 2 bases and 4 bases, with 6 bases remaining between them. Germline CDR1 MNHNY, CDR2 SVGAGI (reference sequence). This CDR3 region has 13 residues. CDR3 DNA: TGTGCCAGCAGTTACAGGGGTAATCAGCCCCAGCATTTT. Translated, it gives CASSYRGNQPQHF.

J is TRBJ1-5 and V is TRBV19; D gene unclear. The CDR3 is 13 amino acids. With 1 base removed from V and 7 bases from J, the gap between germline ends came to 8 bases. Germline CDR1 is LNHDA and CDR2 is SQIVND (reference sequence). In nucleotides, the CDR3 is TGTGCCAGTAGTATAGCGAGCCCCCAGCCCCAGCATTTT. Its translation is CASSIASPQPQHF.

This chain joins TRBV5-6 and TRBJ2-1, with TRBD2 as a possible D gene (5 bases). Germline V lookup: CDR1 SGHDT, CDR2 YYEEEE. The CDR3 is made up of 15 amino acids. Trimming cost V 9 bases and J 6 bases, with 22 bases left between them. CDR3 loop: CATIILGAASNEQFF. CDR3 nucleotides: TGTGCCACTATAATTCTGGGAGCGGCTTCCAATGAGCAGTTCTTC.

The gene calls are TRBV7-3 and TRBJ1-1; no definite D call. The V gene's germline CDR1 is SGHTA and CDR2 FQGTGA. The CDR3 is 15 amino acids. V was shortened by 1 base and J by 2 bases, with 11 bases between the two germline ends. The CDR3 here is CASSLIPGENTEAFF. The CDR3 DNA reads as TGTGCCAGCAGCTTAATACCGGGAGAAAACACTGAAGCTTTCTTT.

This rearrangement joins TRBV27 to TRBJ1-6; 7 nucleotides agree with TRBD1. CDR3 length: 14 residues. Germline CDR1 reads MNHEY; CDR2 reads SMNVEV (reference sequence). The ends lost 3 bases at V and 10 bases at J; junction bases unmatched: 6. This CDR3 reads CASSFVDRRSPLHF. The DNA of the CDR3 is TGTGCCAGCAGTTTCGTGGACAGGAGGTCACCCCTCCACTTT.

V gene TRBV18 combines with J gene TRBJ2-1; D uncertain. The CDR3 is made up of 15 amino acids. Trimming stripped 1 base from V and 4 bases from J, with 11 bases between. Germline V lookup: CDR1 KGHSH, CDR2 LQKENI. CDR3 coding DNA: TGTGCCAGCTCACCACAGGCGGCGAATTACAATGAGCAGTTCTTC. It specifies CASSPQAANYNEQFF.

V usage is TRBV28 and J usage is TRBJ1-6; 7 bases are a match to TRBD1. The CDR3 totals 12 residues. Per the germline V gene, CDR1 is MDHEN and CDR2 is SYDVKM. V was clipped by 6 bases and J by 9 bases; unmatched bases: 2. The CDR3 coding sequence is TGTGCCAGCAGGACAGGGCGTTCACCCCTCCACTTT. This translates into CASRTGRSPLHF.

This clone was seen a few times. CDR3 bases: TGTGCCAGCAGCTCAGGACAGGGAACGAACCTGAACACTGAAGCTTTCTTT. Its translation is CASSSGQGTNLNTEAFF. The chain is built from TRBV5-4 and TRBJ1-1; 8 bases match TRBD1. Looked up from germline, CDR1 is SGHNT and CDR2 is YYREEE (reference sequence). The CDR3 length is 17 residues. V was clipped by 3 bases and J by 0 bases; unmatched bases: 10.